This T cell receptor beta chain was found in a study of T cells in tumors after PD-1 blockade. Study-wide results and caveats: Clonal replacement was seen across treatment, not between pre-treatment samples. Some novel exhausted tumor clones appeared in pre-treatment blood, suggesting peripheral recruitment.

Profiled with immunoSEQ multiplex PCR; TCRdb holds only in-frame clones, not every one. Counted here are about 8,200 clones, about 62% occurring once; the ten biggest clones make up around 13%. This clone was seen a few times. The antigen is undetermined. The CDR3 spans 14 residues. V lost 8 bases to trimming and J lost 5 bases; unmatched junction nucleotides: 8. Per germline, CDR1 LNHDA and CDR2 SQIVND (reference sequence). Time point described: second of two post-therapy site-matched biopsies two to three months apart. Site-matched primary tumor biopsies were taken before and after PD-1 blockade. Tumor or blood genomic DNA was sequenced, with inputs of 616 ng to 6,004 ng.

Specimen: tumor tissue, collected after anti-PD-1 treatment. This chain connects TRBV19 to TRBJ2-5; 10 positions match TRBD1. This receptor was taken from a human donor with basal cell carcinoma. In DNA, the CDR3 is TGTGCCAGTGAATCGACAGGGGGCCTTGAGACCCAGTACTTC. This translates into CASESTGGLETQYF.